Listed here are 6 T cell receptor beta chains from one sample, sequenced in a study of T cell responses to AZD1222 COVID-19 vaccine. Sequenced by immunoSEQ multiplex PCR; TCRdb stores in-frame clones only, minus some. The sample consists of 130,000 to 150,000 clones, 85% to 95% of them appearing once. Sequencing used peripheral blood, obtained on day 0 of MenACWY control vaccination. Every receptor here comes from an adult in good health.

The V gene is TRBV19, the J gene TRBJ1-5; weak D call: TRBD1 (6 bases). The germline V and J ends were trimmed by 5 bases and 3 bases, with 11 bases remaining between them. Germline CDR1 and CDR2: LNHDA and SQIVND (reference sequence). This CDR3 spans 14 amino acids. Here the CDR3 reads CASSLRTDNQPQHF. In DNA form, the CDR3 reads TGTGCCAGTAGTCTCCGGACAGACAATCAGCCCCAGCATTTT. Combining the CDR3 with reference TRBV19 and TRBJ1-5 gives the whole variable domain DGGITQSPKYLFRKEGQNVTLSCEQNLNHDAMYWYRQDPGQGLRLIYYSQIVNDFQKGDIAEGYSVSREKKESFPLTVTSAQKNPTAFYLCASSLRTDNQPQHFGDGTRLSIL.

The V gene is TRBV5-5, the J gene TRBJ1-4, with 7 bases that match TRBD1. The CDR3 runs 14 residues. The trim removed 3 bases at V and 3 bases at J, leaving 2 bases unmatched. Germline loops: CDR1 SGHKS, CDR2 YYEKEE (reference sequence). Here the CDR3 reads CASSSTGPNEKLFF. The CDR3 nucleotides read TGTGCCAGCAGCTCGACAGGGCCTAATGAAAAACTGTTTTTT. The whole variable domain, filled in from reference TRBV5-5 and TRBJ1-4, reads DAGVTQSPTHLIKTRGQQVTLRCSPISGHKSVSWYQQVLGQGPQFIFQYYEKEERGRGNFPDRFSARQFPNYSSELNVNALLLGDSALYLCASSSTGPNEKLFFGSGTQLSVL.

This clone was seen just once. This rearrangement joins TRBV7-3 to TRBJ2-1, with D possibly matching TRBD1 (5 bases). This CDR3 is built from 15 residues. V lost 0 bases, J lost 7 bases, and 13 bases lay in between. Looked up from germline, CDR1 is SGHTA and CDR2 is FQGTGA. CDR3 DNA: TGTGCCAGCAGCTTAACCGGAGCAGGGAATAATGAGCAGTTCTTC. Translation: CASSLTGAGNNEQFF.

The chain joins TRBV9 to TRBJ1-2; D uncertain. Germline-derived CDR1 and CDR2 are SGDLS and YYNGEE. The length of the CDR3 is 13 residues. The V end was cut by 4 bases, the J end by 2 bases, with 9 bases between. CDR3 bases: TGTGCCAGCAGCCCCGGGAGCAACTATGGCTACACCTTC. Amino acids: CASSPGSNYGYTF.

The gene calls are TRBV7-2 and TRBJ2-7, with 8 positions matching TRBD2. Germline CDR1 is SGHTA and CDR2 is FQGNSA. V lost 5 bases, J lost 2 bases, and 8 bases stayed unmatched. CDR3 length equals 15 residues. CDR3 region: CASSPSGGGTYEQYF. The DNA for the CDR3 is TGTGCCAGCAGCCCATCCGGGGGGGGGACCTACGAGCAGTACTTC.

The chain couples TRBV24-1 to TRBJ2-7, with D perhaps matching TRBD2 (6 bases). The CDR3 spans 16 residues. Germline CDR1 and CDR2: KGHDR and SFDVKD. The ends were cut back, 3 bases at V and 2 bases at J, with 16 bases in the middle. CDR3 coding DNA: TGTGCCACCAGTGATGGGGGAGGCAGGGCCACCTACGAGCAGTACTTC. The encoded protein is CATSDGGGRATYEQYF.